The next 26 T cell receptor beta chains were all read from a single sample in a study of T cell clonality in common variable immunodeficiency. Clones were sequenced by immunoSEQ multiplex PCR, and TCRdb holds only the in-frame ones, with some missing. This sample comprises about 40,000 clones, none seen once only. Material for sequencing was peripheral blood mononuclear cells. The receptor source for this set is a person between 18 and 75 years old in good health.

This clone was seen at least ten times. The CDR3 DNA, read in part, is TGTGCCAGTATCCCGACAGCGAACACTGAA. This gives the protein CASIPTANTE. The full-length CDR3 reads as CASIPTANTEAFF. The chain combines TRBV19 with TRBJ1-1, with a tentative D call TRBD1 (5 bases). The CDR3 extends 3 residues past the end of the read, so its final part is completed from the germline J gene. Trimming removed 7 bases at V and 1 base at J, with 10 bases between. This CDR3 is built from 13 residues. CDR1 and CDR2 from the germline V gene are LNHDA and SQIVND (reference sequence).

A note on this clone: The read ends 3 residues before the CDR3 terminus; that terminus is restored from the germline J gene. The genes are TRBV29-1 and TRBJ2-1, with 8 positions matching TRBD2. V was clipped by 0 bases and J by 8 bases; unmatched bases: 0. The germline gives CDR1 SQVTM, CDR2 ANQGSEA. CDR3 length: 12 residues. CDR3 bases read: TGCAGCGTTGAAGAACTAGCGGATGAG. Protein sequence: CSVEELADE. The whole CDR3 protein reads CSVEELADEQFF.

This clone was counted ten times or more. The read finishes 3 residues shy of the CDR3 end, and the germline J gene is used to complete it. The rearrangement joins TRBV5-1 to TRBJ2-2; possible D gene TRBD2, 6 bases. CDR1 and CDR2 from the germline V gene are SGHRS and YFSETQ. V lost 4 bases and J lost 8, with 6 bases in between. The CDR3 consists of 11 residues. Incomplete CDR3 DNA: TGCGCCAGCAGCGCGGGAGGGGAG. Translated: CASSAGGE. The CDR3 in full is CASSAGGELFF.

Ten or more counts support this clone. The read terminates 3 residues ahead of where the CDR3 ends, so the germline J gene completes it. The chain uses TRBV5-1 and TRBJ2-3; maybe TRBD1 (5 bases). Germline values: CDR1 SGHRS, CDR2 YFSETQ. Trimming left V 0 bases short and J 3 bases short, with 8 bases between. The CDR3 is 14 residues long. CDR3 in amino acids: CASSLDPGTDTQYF. The part of the CDR3 DNA that was read is TGCGCCAGCAGCTTGGATCCAGGGACAGATACG.

This clone was seen more than once but under ten times. The read ends 3 residues early relative to the CDR3; the germline J gene fills the gap. The rearrangement links TRBV19 to TRBJ2-2, with D hard to call. CDR3 size: 15 residues. V lost 2 bases to trimming and J lost 0 bases, with 7 bases between them. Germline V gene lookup returns CDR1 LNHDA and CDR2 SQIVND (reference sequence). The part of the CDR3 DNA that was read is TGTGCCAGTAGTATAACTCTTACGAACACCGGGGAG. Protein product: CASSITLTNTGE. The full CDR3 sequence reads CASSITLTNTGELFF.

This clone was seen at least ten times. The read ends 3 residues early relative to the CDR3; the germline J gene fills the gap. The genes are TRBV19 and TRBJ1-3; tentative D call: TRBD1 (6 bases). CDR1 and CDR2 from the germline V gene are LNHDA and SQIVND (reference sequence). The CDR3 has 14 residues. Trimming took off 5 bases at V and 0 bases at J, with 8 bases between the two ends. The DNA read from the CDR3 is TGTGCCAGTAGTGACAGGCTCTCTGGAAACACC. It encodes CASSDRLSGNT. In full, the CDR3 reads CASSDRLSGNTIYF.

This clone was seen repeatedly, ten times or more. The CDR3 goes on 3 residues after the read ends, and that part is filled in from the germline J gene. The chain is built from TRBV7-8 and TRBJ1-6, with D uncertain. The V end was cut by 3 bases, the J end by 7 bases, with 10 bases between. This CDR3 comprises 14 residues. CDR1 SGHVS and CDR2 FQNEAQ come from the germline V gene. The part of the CDR3 DNA that was read is TGTGCCAGCAGCTTCTCCCAGATGAATTCACCC. It is translated as CASSFSQMNSP. The CDR3 in full is CASSFSQMNSPLHF.

In this sample, this clone turned up many times. The DNA ends 3 residues before the CDR3 does, and the rest of the CDR3 is filled in from the germline J gene. This chain connects TRBV6-4 to TRBJ2-2, with a possible D match to TRBD1 (6 bases). V lost 3 bases, J lost 6 bases, and 11 bases lay in between. The CDR3 is made up of 14 amino acids. Germline CDR1 is MRHNA and CDR2 is SNTAGT. CDR3 amino acids: CASSDTGIPGELFF. The sequenced part of the CDR3 DNA is TGTGCCAGCAGTGATACAGGGATCCCCGGGGAG.

At least ten counts were recorded for this clone. The read terminates 3 residues ahead of where the CDR3 ends, so the germline J gene completes it. The chain links TRBV7-9 to TRBJ2-7; D perhaps matches TRBD2 (5 bases). Germline assignment: CDR1 SEHNR and CDR2 FQNEAQ (reference sequence). With 1 base removed from V and 5 bases from J, the gap between germline ends came to 12 bases. This CDR3 contains 14 residues. The DNA read from the CDR3 is TGTGCCAGCAGCTTAGTTCTTGAGGGCGACGAG. As protein: CASSLVLEGDE. The full CDR3 protein is CASSLVLEGDEQYF.

The sample holds many counts of this clone. The read stops 3 residues short of the end of the CDR3; the missing end is completed from the germline J gene. This chain links TRBV4-1 with TRBJ2-5; 15 bases are a match to TRBD2. The CDR3 is made up of 16 amino acids. After removal of 2 bases from V and 7 bases from J, the junction contained 5 bases not matched to a gene. The germline V gene has CDR1 MGHRA and CDR2 YSYEKL. The CDR3 DNA, read in part, is TGCGCCAGCAGCCAATCGGGACTAGCGGGGGGAGGGACC. It is translated as CASSQSGLAGGGT. The entire CDR3 reads CASSQSGLAGGGTQYF.

This clone has ten or more counts. The sequence runs out 3 residues before the end of the CDR3; the remainder is reconstructed from the germline J gene. This sequence joins TRBV9 and TRBJ2-5; D may be TRBD2 (5 bases). With 3 bases removed from V and 0 bases from J, the gap between germline ends came to 12 bases. The CDR3 length is 15 residues. CDR1 and CDR2 from the germline V gene are SGDLS and YYNGEE. The DNA read from the CDR3 is TGTGCCAGCAGCGCCCGGACTGCCCACCAAGAGACC. It specifies CASSARTAHQET. The entire CDR3 protein reads CASSARTAHQETQYF.

This clone turned up a few times. The missing CDR3 end, 3 residues past where the read stops, is filled in from the germline J gene. The chain links TRBV4-2 to TRBJ2-5; 8 positions agree with TRBD2. In germline, CDR1 is LGHNA, CDR2 YNFKEQ. The trim removed 1 base at V and 4 bases at J, leaving 14 bases unmatched. The CDR3 is 18 residues long. The CDR3 is CASSQVSQGSGGSETQYF. CDR3 DNA (partial): TGTGCCAGCAGCCAAGTAAGCCAGGGGAGCGGGGGTTCAGAGACC.

This clone was seen repeatedly, ten times or more. The CDR3 extends 3 residues past the end of the read, so its final part is completed from the germline J gene. This rearrangement joins TRBV4-1 to TRBJ2-3, with 11 bases fitting TRBD2. In germline, CDR1 is MGHRA, CDR2 YSYEKL. V lost 5 bases to trimming and J lost 0 bases; unmatched junction nucleotides: 4. The CDR3 contains 16 residues. The CDR3 bases that were read are TGCGCCAGCAGCACTAGCGGGAGCACTAGCACAGATACG. This codes for CASSTSGSTSTDT. The whole CDR3 is CASSTSGSTSTDTQYF.

Many counts were recorded for this clone. The sequence runs out 3 residues before the end of the CDR3; the remainder is reconstructed from the germline J gene. The chain recombines TRBV6-1 with TRBJ2-3; TRBD2 might be the D (5 bases). Trimming shortened V by 3 bases and J by 0 bases, and 10 bases separated the two germline ends. CDR1 and CDR2 (germline): MNHNS, SASEGT. This CDR3 comprises 15 residues. Here the CDR3 reads CASSDRTPSTDTQYF. Partial CDR3 DNA: TGTGCCAGCAGTGATAGGACTCCTAGCACAGATACG.

Ten or more counts support this clone. The read ends 3 residues early relative to the CDR3; the germline J gene fills the gap. The chain carries TRBV6-4 and TRBJ2-2; 9 nucleotides align to TRBD2. The CDR3 covers 16 residues. CDR1 MRHNA and CDR2 SNTAGT come from the germline V gene. Germline trimming cut 5 bases from V and 3 bases from J; bases unmatched to any gene: 7. CDR3 bases read: TGTGCCAGCAGTCCTATAGCGGGGGAGTACACCGGGGAG. It is translated as CASSPIAGEYTGE. The whole CDR3 reads CASSPIAGEYTGELFF.

This clone was observed at least ten times. The missing CDR3 end, 3 residues past where the read stops, is filled in from the germline J gene. The chain is built from TRBV29-1 and TRBJ1-1, with TRBD1 identical over 9 bases. This CDR3 comprises 14 residues. Germline V CDR1 and CDR2: SQVTM, ANQGSEA. J lost 5 bases, V lost 1 base, and 5 bases had no gene match. The CDR3 spells CSVEARTGETEAFF. Partial CDR3 DNA: TGCAGCGTTGAAGCCCGGACAGGGGAGACTGAA.

This clone was picked up many times. The DNA ends 3 residues before the CDR3 does, and the rest of the CDR3 is filled in from the germline J gene. This rearrangement joins TRBV6-2 or TRBV6-3 to TRBJ2-1; 8 nucleotides align to TRBD2. This CDR3 has 14 residues. V trimming: 3 bases; J trimming: 6 bases; junction bases outside the gene matches: 4. CDR1 is MNHEY, CDR2 SVGEGT, per germline. CDR3 DNA (partial): TGTGCCAGCAGTTATGGGACTAGATCCAATGAG. This codes for CASSYGTRSNE. The whole CDR3 is CASSYGTRSNEQFF.

This clone has at least ten counts. The sequenced fragment ends 3 residues before the CDR3 boundary, so the rest is inferred from the germline J gene. The V gene is TRBV5-1, the J gene TRBJ2-1; 7 bases fit TRBD1. Unmatched junction bases numbered 4, after V lost 5 bases and J lost 8 bases. The CDR3 length is 12 residues. The V gene's germline CDR1 is SGHRS and CDR2 YFSETQ. CDR3 loop: CASSDRADEQFF. The part of the CDR3 DNA that was read is TGCGCCAGCAGTGACAGGGCTGATGAG.

At least ten counts were recorded for this clone. The read gets to within 3 residues of the CDR3 end, and the germline J gene fills in the rest. V is TRBV2 and J is TRBJ1-2; TRBD1 might be the D (6 bases). CDR1 is SNHLY, CDR2 FYNNEI, per germline. CDR3 length equals 14 residues. The CDR3 bases that were read are TGTGCCAGCAGCTACCTGGGGGCAGTGGTCGGC. Residues: CASSYLGAVVG. Given in full, the CDR3 is CASSYLGAVVGYTF.

As to this clone: Read data end 3 residues before the CDR3 end; the end is taken from the germline J gene. The chain combines TRBV5-4 with TRBJ2-7; tentatively, D is TRBD1 (5 bases). Trimming left V 6 bases short and J 5 bases short, with 21 bases between. This CDR3 contains 15 residues. The germline V gene encodes CDR1 SGHNT and CDR2 YYREEE (reference sequence). CDR3 DNA, as far as it was read: TGTGCCAGCACCACGGGTGGGGCCCGAGACGACGAG. This sequence encodes CASTTGGARDDE. The whole CDR3 protein is CASTTGGARDDEQYF.

In this sample, this clone turned up a few times. The CDR3 end lies 3 residues beyond the end of the read and is filled in from the germline J gene. V is TRBV20-1 and J is TRBJ2-1, with D possibly being TRBD2 (6 bases). Trimming took off 5 bases at V and 7 bases at J, with 15 bases between the two ends. Per the germline V gene, CDR1 is DFQATT and CDR2 is SNEGSKA (reference sequence). CDR3 length equals 13 residues. The sequenced part of the CDR3 DNA is TGCAGTGCTCGGCGGGGTATGTTGAATGAG. Its translation is CSARRGMLNE. From start to end, the CDR3 is CSARRGMLNEQFF.

This clone showed up many times. The DNA ends 3 residues before the CDR3 does, and the rest of the CDR3 is filled in from the germline J gene. The V gene is TRBV2, the J gene TRBJ2-5; TRBD2 matches at 9 bases. Trimming removed 4 bases from V and 5 bases from J; junction bases left unmatched: 14. This CDR3 contains 17 residues. Germline V gene sequence: CDR1 SNHLY, CDR2 FYNNEI. CDR3 region: CASSGPSSGAPVETQYF. Partial CDR3 DNA: TGTGCCAGCAGTGGCCCATCTAGCGGGGCCCCAGTTGAGACC.

This clone showed up many times. Read sequence stops 3 residues before the CDR3 end, and the germline J gene provides the missing end. The J gene is TRBJ1-2, the V gene TRBV5-1; 7 nucleotides line up with TRBD1. The germline V gene encodes CDR1 SGHRS and CDR2 YFSETQ. J lost 2 bases, V lost 0 bases, and 4 bases had no gene match. This CDR3 region has 15 residues. CDR3 sequence: CASSLAGTANYGYTF. Incomplete CDR3 DNA: TGCGCCAGCAGCTTGGCCGGGACAGCGAACTATGGC.

This clone was recorded many times. The read terminates 3 residues ahead of where the CDR3 ends, so the germline J gene completes it. This chain connects TRBV5-4 to TRBJ2-1; TRBD2 matches 12 bases. The CDR3 contains 15 residues. CDR1 and CDR2 from the germline V gene are SGHNT and YYREEE (reference sequence). V shed 4 bases, J shed 2 bases, and the junction held 1 base outside the gene matches. The CDR3 region is CASSASGRAYNEQFF. The sequenced CDR3 bases are TGTGCCAGCAGCGCTAGCGGGAGGGCCTACAATGAG.

This clone was detected many times. The read stops 3 residues short of the end of the CDR3; the missing end is completed from the germline J gene. The rearrangement joins TRBV2 to TRBJ2-4; 8 bases match TRBD1. The germline V gene has CDR1 SNHLY and CDR2 FYNNEI. Losses at the gene ends were 6 bases for V and 5 bases for J; bases not matched to a gene: 9. This CDR3 region has 15 residues. CDR3 in amino acids: CASRSGTGGQNIQYF. The covered CDR3 bases are TGTGCCAGCAGATCCGGGACAGGTGGCCAAAACATT. The variable domain in full, completed from reference TRBV2 and TRBJ2-4, reads EPEVTQTPSHQVTQMGQEVILRCVPISNHLYFYWYRQILGQKVEFLVSFYNNEISEKSEIFDDQFSVERPDGSNFTLKIRSTKLEDSAMYFCASRSGTGGQNIQYFGAGTRLSVL.

This clone was found many times. The read halts 3 residues ahead of the CDR3 end, with the missing end drawn from the germline J gene. The chain recombines TRBV19 with TRBJ2-3; possibly TRBD1 for D (6 bases). Germline-derived CDR1 and CDR2 are LNHDA and SQIVND (reference sequence). This CDR3 is 15 amino acids long. The V end lost 7 bases, the J end lost 1 base, and 15 bases lay between the germline ends. CDR3 DNA (partial): TGTGCCAGTACCAGAATAGGACAGCGCACAGATACG. Translation: CASTRIGQRTDT. The CDR3 in its entirety is CASTRIGQRTDTQYF.